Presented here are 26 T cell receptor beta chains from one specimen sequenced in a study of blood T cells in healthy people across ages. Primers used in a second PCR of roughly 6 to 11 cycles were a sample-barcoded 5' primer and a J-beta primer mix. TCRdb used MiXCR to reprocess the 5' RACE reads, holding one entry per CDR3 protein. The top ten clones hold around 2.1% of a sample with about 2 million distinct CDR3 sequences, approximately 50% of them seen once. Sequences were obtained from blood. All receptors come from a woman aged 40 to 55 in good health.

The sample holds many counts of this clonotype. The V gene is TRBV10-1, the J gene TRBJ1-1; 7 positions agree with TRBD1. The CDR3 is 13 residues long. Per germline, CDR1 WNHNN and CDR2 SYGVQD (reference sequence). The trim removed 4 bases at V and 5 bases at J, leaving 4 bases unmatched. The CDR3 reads CASSGLGQTEAFF. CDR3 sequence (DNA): TGCGCCAGCAGTGGACTGGGACAGACTGAAGCTTTCTTT.

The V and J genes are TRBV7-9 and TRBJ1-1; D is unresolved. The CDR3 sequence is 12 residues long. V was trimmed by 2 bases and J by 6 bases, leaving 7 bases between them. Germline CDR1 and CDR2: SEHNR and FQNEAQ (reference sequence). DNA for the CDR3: TGTGCCAGCAGCTTACAAAATTCTGAAGCTTTCTTT. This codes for CASSLQNSEAFF.

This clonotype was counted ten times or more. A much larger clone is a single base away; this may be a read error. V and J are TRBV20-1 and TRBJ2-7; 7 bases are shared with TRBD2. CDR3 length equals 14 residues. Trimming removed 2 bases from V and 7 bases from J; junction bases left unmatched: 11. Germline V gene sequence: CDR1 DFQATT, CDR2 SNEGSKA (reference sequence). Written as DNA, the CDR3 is TGCAGTGCTAGAAGCCTAGCGGACACCAATGAGCAGTACTTC. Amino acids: CSARSLADTNEQYF.

CDR3 bases: TGTGCCAGCAGTCCGACTAGCGGGGGGGCCGACGAGCAGTACTTC. This codes for CASSPTSGGADEQYF. The chain uses TRBV12-3 or TRBV12-4 and TRBJ2-7, with 14 bases that match TRBD2. With V trimmed by 5 bases and J by 5 bases, 5 bases remained unmatched. CDR3 length: 15 amino acids.

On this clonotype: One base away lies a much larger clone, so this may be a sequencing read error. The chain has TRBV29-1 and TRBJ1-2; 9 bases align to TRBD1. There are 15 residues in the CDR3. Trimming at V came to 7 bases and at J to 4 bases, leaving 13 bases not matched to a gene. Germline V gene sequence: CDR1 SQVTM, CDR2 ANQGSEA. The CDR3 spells CSARGQGLGPYGYTF. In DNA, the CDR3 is TGCAGCGCTCGGGGACAGGGCCTGGGTCCCTATGGCTACACCTTC.

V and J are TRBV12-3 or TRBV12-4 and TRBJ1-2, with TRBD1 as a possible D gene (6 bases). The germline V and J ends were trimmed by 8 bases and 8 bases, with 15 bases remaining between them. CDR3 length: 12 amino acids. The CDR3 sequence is CASAMTGPGYTF. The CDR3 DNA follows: TGTGCCAGCGCAATGACAGGTCCGGGCTACACCTTC.

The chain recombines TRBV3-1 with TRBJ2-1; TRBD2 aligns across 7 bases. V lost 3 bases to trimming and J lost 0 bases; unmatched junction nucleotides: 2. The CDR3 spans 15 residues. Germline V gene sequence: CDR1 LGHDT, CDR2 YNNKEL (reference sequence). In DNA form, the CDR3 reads TGTGCCAGCAGCCAGGGGGGGTTCTCCTACAATGAGCAGTTCTTC. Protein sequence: CASSQGGFSYNEQFF.

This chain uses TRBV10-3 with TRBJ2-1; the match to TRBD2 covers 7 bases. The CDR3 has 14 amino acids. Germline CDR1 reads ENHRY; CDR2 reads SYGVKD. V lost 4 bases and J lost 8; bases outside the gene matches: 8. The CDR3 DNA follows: TGTGCCATCAGTGGGGACTATGGGTCGGATGAGCAGTTCTTC. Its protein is CAISGDYGSDEQFF.

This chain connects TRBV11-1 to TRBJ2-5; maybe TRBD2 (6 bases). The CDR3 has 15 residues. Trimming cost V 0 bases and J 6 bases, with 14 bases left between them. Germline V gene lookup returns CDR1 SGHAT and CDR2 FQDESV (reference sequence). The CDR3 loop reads CASSLAVLEGKTQYF. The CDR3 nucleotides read TGTGCCAGCAGCTTAGCAGTTTTGGAGGGAAAGACCCAGTACTTC.

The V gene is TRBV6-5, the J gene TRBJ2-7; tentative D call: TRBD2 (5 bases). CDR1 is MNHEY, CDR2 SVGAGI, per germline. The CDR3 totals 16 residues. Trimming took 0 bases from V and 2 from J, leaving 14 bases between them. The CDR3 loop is CASSYSASLATYEQYF. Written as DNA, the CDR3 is TGTGCCAGCAGTTACTCAGCCAGCCTAGCAACCTACGAGCAGTACTTC.

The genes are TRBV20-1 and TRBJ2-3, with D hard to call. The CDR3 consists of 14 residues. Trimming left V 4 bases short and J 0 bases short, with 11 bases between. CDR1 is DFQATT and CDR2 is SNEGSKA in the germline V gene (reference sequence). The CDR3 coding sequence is TGCAGTGCTATACACGGACCAAGCACAGATACGCAGTATTTT. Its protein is CSAIHGPSTDTQYF.

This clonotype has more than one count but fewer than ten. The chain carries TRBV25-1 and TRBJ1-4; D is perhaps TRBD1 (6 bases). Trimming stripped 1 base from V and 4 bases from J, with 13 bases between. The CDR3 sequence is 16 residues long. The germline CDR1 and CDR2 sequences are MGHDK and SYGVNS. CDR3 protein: CASSEFANRVNEKLFF. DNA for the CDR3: TGTGCCAGCAGTGAATTCGCTAACAGGGTTAATGAAAAACTGTTTTTT.

CDR3 loop: CASNTQGGDCSYEQYF. The DNA for the CDR3 is TGTGCCAGCAACACCCAGGGGGGGGACTGCTCCTACGAGCAGTACTTC. This chain links TRBV7-2 with TRBJ2-4; tentatively, D is TRBD1 or TRBD2 (7 bases each). The J call could be wrong; TRBJ2-7 is a better fit for the DNA end. The CDR3 is 16 amino acids. Germline V CDR1 and CDR2: SGHTA, FQGNSA.

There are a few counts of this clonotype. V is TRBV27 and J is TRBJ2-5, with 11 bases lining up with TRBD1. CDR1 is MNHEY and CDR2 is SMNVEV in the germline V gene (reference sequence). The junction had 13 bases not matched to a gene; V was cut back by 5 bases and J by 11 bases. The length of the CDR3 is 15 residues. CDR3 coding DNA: TGTGCCAGCAGTGGGTCGGGACAGGGGGTCGGAGAGCAGTACTTC. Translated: CASSGSGQGVGEQYF.

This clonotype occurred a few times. CDR3 in DNA: TGTGCCAGCAGCTTAGTTCTAACAGCCCTAGAGGATACGCAGTATTTT. Protein product: CASSLVLTALEDTQYF. The chain joins TRBV7-2 to TRBJ2-3; D unclear. Germline CDR1 is SGHTA and CDR2 is FQGNSA. V was trimmed by 1 base and J by 6 bases, leaving 17 bases between them. This CDR3 is 16 amino acids long.

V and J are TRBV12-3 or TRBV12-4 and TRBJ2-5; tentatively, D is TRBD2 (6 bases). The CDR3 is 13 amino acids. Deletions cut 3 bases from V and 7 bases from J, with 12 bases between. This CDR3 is CASSFGGAGTQYF. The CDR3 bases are TGTGCCAGCAGTTTCGGGGGAGCCGGGACCCAGTACTTC.

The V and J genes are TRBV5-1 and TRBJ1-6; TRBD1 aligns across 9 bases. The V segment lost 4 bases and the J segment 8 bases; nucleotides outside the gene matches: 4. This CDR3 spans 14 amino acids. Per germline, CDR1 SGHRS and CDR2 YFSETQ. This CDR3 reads CASSEGQGHSPLHF. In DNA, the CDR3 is TGCGCCAGCAGCGAGGGACAGGGCCATTCACCCCTCCACTTT.

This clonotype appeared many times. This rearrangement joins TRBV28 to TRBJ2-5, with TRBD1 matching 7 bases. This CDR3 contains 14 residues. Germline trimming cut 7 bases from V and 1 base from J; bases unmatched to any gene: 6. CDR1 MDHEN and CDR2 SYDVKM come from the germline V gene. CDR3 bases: TGTGCCAGCATCCTTAGGACAGGCCAAGAGACCCAGTACTTC. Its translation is CASILRTGQETQYF.

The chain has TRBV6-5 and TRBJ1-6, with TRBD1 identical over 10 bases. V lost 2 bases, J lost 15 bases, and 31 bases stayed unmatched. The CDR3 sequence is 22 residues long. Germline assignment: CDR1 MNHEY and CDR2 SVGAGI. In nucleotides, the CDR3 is TGTGCCAGCAGTTACCCGCCCCATCGGCCGATCCTCGGGACAGGGGTTCCCCTCCTCCTCCACTTT. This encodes CASSYPPHRPILGTGVPLLLHF.

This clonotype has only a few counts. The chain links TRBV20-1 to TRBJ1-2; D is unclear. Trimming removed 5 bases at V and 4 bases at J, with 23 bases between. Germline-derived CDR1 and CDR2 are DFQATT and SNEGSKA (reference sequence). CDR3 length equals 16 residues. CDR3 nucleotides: TGCAGTGCTCCCCCGAGGAGCCCCATTTCTATCTATGGCTACACCTTC. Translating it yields CSAPPRSPISIYGYTF.

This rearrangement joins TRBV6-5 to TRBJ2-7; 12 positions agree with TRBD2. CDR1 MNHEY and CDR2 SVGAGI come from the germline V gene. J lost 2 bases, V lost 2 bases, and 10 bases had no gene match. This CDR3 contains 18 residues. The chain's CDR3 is CASSYRRLAGGPAYEQYF. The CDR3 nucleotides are TGTGCCAGCAGTTACCGACGGCTAGCGGGGGGGCCGGCCTACGAGCAGTACTTC.

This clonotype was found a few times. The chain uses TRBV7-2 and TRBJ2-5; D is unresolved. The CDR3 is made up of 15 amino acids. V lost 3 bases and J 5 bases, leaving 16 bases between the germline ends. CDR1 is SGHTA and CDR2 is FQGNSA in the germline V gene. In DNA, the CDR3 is TGTGCCAGCAGCTTTCATATCGCATTGGAGGAGACCCAGTACTTC. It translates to CASSFHIALEETQYF.

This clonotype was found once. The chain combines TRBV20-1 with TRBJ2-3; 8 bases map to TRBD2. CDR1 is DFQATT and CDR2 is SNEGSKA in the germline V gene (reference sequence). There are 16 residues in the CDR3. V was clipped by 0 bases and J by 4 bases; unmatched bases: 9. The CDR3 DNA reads TGCAGTGCTAGAGATCCGGGACTAGGGGGTCCAGATACGCAGTATTTT. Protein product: CSARDPGLGGPDTQYF.

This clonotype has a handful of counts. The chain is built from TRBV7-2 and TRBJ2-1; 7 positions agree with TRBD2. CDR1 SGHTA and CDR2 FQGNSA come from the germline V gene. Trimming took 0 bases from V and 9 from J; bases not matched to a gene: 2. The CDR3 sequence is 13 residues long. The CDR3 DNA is TGTGCCAGCAGCTTAGCTTGGGAGGGTGAGCAGTTCTTC. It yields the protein CASSLAWEGEQFF. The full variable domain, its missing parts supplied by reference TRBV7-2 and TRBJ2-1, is GAGVSQSPSNKVTEKGKDVELRCDPISGHTALYWYRQSLGQGLEFLIYFQGNSAPDKSGLPSDRFSAERTGGSVSTLTIQRTQQEDSAVYLCASSLAWEGEQFFGPGTRLTVL.

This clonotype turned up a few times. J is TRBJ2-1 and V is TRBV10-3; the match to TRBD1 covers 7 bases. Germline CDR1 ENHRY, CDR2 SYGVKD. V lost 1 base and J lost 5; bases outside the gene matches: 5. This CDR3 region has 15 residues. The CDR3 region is CAISEFTGEHNEQFF. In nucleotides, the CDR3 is TGTGCCATCAGTGAGTTTACAGGGGAGCACAATGAGCAGTTCTTC.

The CDR3 coding sequence is TGTGCCAGCAGTCCCCTCGAACAAGAGACCCAGTTCTTC. It codes for CASSPLEQETQFF. The chain combines TRBV27 with TRBJ2-1; D remains ambiguous. CDR1 MNHEY and CDR2 SMNVEV come from the germline V gene (reference sequence). Between the trimmed V and J ends, which lost 5 bases and 13 bases, there was a span of 18 bases. This CDR3 region has 13 residues.